Each of the 6 T cell receptor beta chains below was sequenced from the same sample in a study of OX40 agonist ivuxolimab in advanced cancers. The method was immunoSEQ multiplex PCR; TCRdb's version includes in-frame clones alone and lacks a portion of them. The table has roughly 70,000 clones, around 80% seen once. The sample in question was CD4+ or CD8+ T cells sorted from blood, obtained in a trial of the OX40 agonist ivuxolimab. Source of these receptors: an adult with an advanced solid tumor such as melanoma, head and neck, liver or kidney cancer.

V gene TRBV18 combines with J gene TRBJ2-7; 10 positions agree with TRBD1. The germline CDR1 and CDR2 sequences are KGHSH and LQKENI. The CDR3 is 11 amino acids. J gave up 13 bases and V 3 bases, and 3 bases lay outside the gene matches. The CDR3 bases are TGTGCCAGCTCACCCGGACAGGGGGGTTACTTC. Its translation is CASSPGQGGYF.

The chain uses TRBV6-1 and TRBJ1-5, with D perhaps TRBD1 (6 bases). Trimming took off 6 bases at V and 6 bases at J, with 12 bases between the two ends. The germline V gene encodes CDR1 MNHNS and CDR2 SASEGT. CDR3 length equals 13 residues. In DNA form, the CDR3 reads TGTGCCAGCAGAGAACAGGGTCGTCAGCCCCAGCATTTT. This sequence encodes CASREQGRQPQHF.

This rearrangement joins TRBV5-6 to TRBJ1-2, with D unclear. Per the germline V gene, CDR1 is SGHDT and CDR2 is YYEEEE. This CDR3 has 14 residues. Trimming shortened V by 1 base and J by 5 bases, and 12 bases separated the two germline ends. CDR3 in DNA: TGTGCCAGCAGCTTGCGGAGGGTTAATTATGGCTACACCTTC. Residues: CASSLRRVNYGYTF. Full variable domain (rest looked up from reference TRBV5-6 and TRBJ1-2): DAGVTQSPTHLIKTRGQQVTLRCSPKSGHDTVSWYQQALGQGPQFIFQYYEEEERQRGNFPDRFSGHQFPNYSSELNVNALLLGDSALYLCASSLRRVNYGYTFGSGTRLTVV.

The V call is TRBV7-2, the J call TRBJ2-7; weak D call: TRBD1 (5 bases). The CDR3 totals 16 residues. Trimming shortened V by 0 bases and J by 2 bases, and 14 bases separated the two germline ends. Germline-derived CDR1 and CDR2 are SGHTA and FQGNSA. The chain's CDR3 is CASSLAASPGTYEQYF. The CDR3 DNA reads as TGTGCCAGCAGCTTAGCGGCCAGTCCAGGGACCTACGAGCAGTACTTC.

This chain joins TRBV30 and TRBJ2-5, with a possible D match to TRBD1 (5 bases). The length of the CDR3 is 12 residues. CDR1 is GTSNPN and CDR2 is SVGIG in the germline V gene (reference sequence). Deletions cut 4 bases from V and 3 bases from J, with 9 bases between. Here the CDR3 DNA reads TGTGCCTGGAAAGGGGCAAAAGAGACCCAGTACTTC. Residues: CAWKGAKETQYF.

The V call is TRBV29-1, the J call TRBJ2-3, with no clear D. Trimming removed 2 bases from V and 0 bases from J, with 12 bases in between. Germline CDR1 and CDR2: SQVTM and ANQGSEA. The CDR3 spans 15 residues. CDR3 nucleotide sequence: TGCAGCGTTGAACCTGTCTTACCTAGCACAGATACGCAGTATTTT. Its protein product is CSVEPVLPSTDTQYF.